The 11 T cell receptor beta chains in this list originate from one sample, sequenced in a study of blood T cell repertoires in COVID-19 (dated by TCRdb to the early 2020s). Libraries were prepared through the immunoSEQ multiplex PCR assay. The source is immuneACCESS, and TCRdb retained only in-frame sequences with V and J called. Part of the clones is not carried over; for the studies checked, unresolved V genes explain less than half of this, and the remainder is unexplained. The sample has 150,000 or so clones on record, around 84% of them singletons. Clones ranked in the top ten supply about 8.6% of the sample. Sample: PBMCs or T cells enriched from blood (not recorded which). These receptors all come from a woman aged 45-59 years who had recovered from COVID-19.

The chain has TRBV18 and TRBJ2-2, with a possible D match to TRBD2 (5 bases). In germline, CDR1 is KGHSH, CDR2 LQKENI. V lost 2 bases, J lost 2 bases, and 9 bases lay in between. The CDR3 extends over 15 amino acids. The CDR3 DNA follows: TGTGCCAGCTCACCAAGGACTGCTAACACCGGGGAGCTGTTTTTT. It encodes CASSPRTANTGELFF.

The J gene is TRBJ1-2, the V gene TRBV5-4; D is perhaps TRBD1 (5 bases). V was shortened by 2 bases and J by 2 bases, with 16 bases between the two germline ends. Germline CDR1 is SGHNT and CDR2 is YYREEE (reference sequence). The CDR3 is 16 amino acids. The chain's CDR3 is CASSLGLISGNYGYTF. The CDR3 DNA sequence: TGTGCCAGCAGCTTAGGTTTAATCTCAGGGAACTATGGCTACACCTTC.

This clone was seen a few times. The genes are TRBV24-1 and TRBJ2-2; 7 positions agree with TRBD2. Germline V gene data show CDR1 as KGHDR and CDR2 as SFDVKD. The CDR3 consists of 13 residues. Germline trimming cut 5 bases from V and 7 bases from J; bases unmatched to any gene: 3. The CDR3 nucleotides read TGTGCCACCAGTGGCGGGAGTCACGGGGAGCTGTTTTTT. It is translated as CATSGGSHGELFF.

This clone was seen once. The V gene is TRBV28, the J gene TRBJ2-1, with 7 bases aligning to TRBD2. This CDR3 is 16 amino acids long. Germline V gene sequence: CDR1 MDHEN, CDR2 SYDVKM. V lost 5 bases, J lost 2 bases, and 9 bases stayed unmatched. CDR3 protein: CASSPPGGSTYNEQFF. For the CDR3, the DNA is TGTGCCAGCAGTCCCCCCGGGGGGTCAACCTACAATGAGCAGTTCTTC.

This rearrangement joins TRBV7-9 to TRBJ1-2, with a tentative D call TRBD1 (6 bases). V lost 1 base to trimming and J lost 9 bases, with 9 bases between them. The CDR3 sequence is 12 residues long. CDR1 and CDR2 (germline): SEHNR, FQNEAQ (reference sequence). CDR3 DNA sequence: TGTGCCAGCAGCTTAGACAGGGTGAGCTACACCTTC. This gives the protein CASSLDRVSYTF.

The rearrangement joins TRBV24-1 to TRBJ2-1; a weak D match, TRBD1 (6 bases). Germline loops: CDR1 KGHDR, CDR2 SFDVKD. Trimming took 4 bases from V and 7 from J, leaving 13 bases between them. The CDR3 extends over 14 amino acids. CDR3 in DNA: TGTGCCACCAGTGACACCGGGACAAAAAATGAGCAGTTCTTC. Translated: CATSDTGTKNEQFF.

The chain combines TRBV11-2 with TRBJ2-1; 11 nucleotides align to TRBD2. The CDR3 spans 16 residues. V was clipped by 5 bases and J by 8 bases; unmatched bases: 11. Germline V gene data show CDR1 as SGHAT and CDR2 as FQNNGV. CDR3 in DNA: TGTGCCAGCAGCGTCACATTAGCGGGAGGGGGATATGAGCAGTTCTTC. This translates into CASSVTLAGGGYEQFF.

CDR3 in amino acids: CATSRAGWETQYF. Here the CDR3 DNA reads TGTGCCACCAGCAGAGCGGGTTGGGAGACCCAGTACTTC. This chain uses TRBV15 with TRBJ2-5; D unresolved. Germline CDR1 is LNHNV and CDR2 is YYDKDF (reference sequence). Trimming shortened V by 1 base and J by 5 bases, and 8 bases separated the two germline ends. CDR3 length: 13 residues.

The genes are TRBV28 and TRBJ2-3; 10 nucleotides align to TRBD1. The V gene's germline CDR1 is MDHEN and CDR2 SYDVKM. J was trimmed by 0 bases and V by 4 bases; bases with no gene match: 10. The CDR3 contains 18 residues. The CDR3 reads CASSSPTTGGVSTDTQYF. The CDR3 DNA is TGTGCCAGCAGTTCCCCAACGACAGGGGGCGTCAGCACAGATACGCAGTATTTT.

The V and J genes are TRBV7-2 and TRBJ2-3; maybe TRBD1 (6 bases). The CDR3 totals 13 residues. Per the germline V gene, CDR1 is SGHTA and CDR2 is FQGNSA. V was shortened by 3 bases and J by 3 bases, with 7 bases between the two germline ends. CDR3 nucleotides: TGTGCCAGCAGCTTTCAGGGGACAGATACGCAGTATTTT. Encoded protein: CASSFQGTDTQYF.

The V call is TRBV11-1, the J call TRBJ2-1, with D possibly TRBD1 on 6 matching bases. The CDR3 contains 15 residues. CDR1 is SGHAT and CDR2 is FQDESV in the germline V gene (reference sequence). V was clipped by 5 bases and J by 4 bases, with 15 bases between them. CDR3 nucleotides: TGTGCCAGCAGCCAGGGGTCCGGGTCGTACAATGAGCAGTTCTTC. Encoded protein: CASSQGSGSYNEQFF.